The TCR beta chain described here comes from a study of T-cell reconstitution after alpha-beta-depleted transplantation in children. Researchers prepared the TCRbeta library using unique molecular identifiers, the study reports. TCRdb reanalysed the PCR reads using MiXCR and keeps one entry per CDR3 protein. Among around 270,000 distinct CDR3 sequences listed, over 9% were seen once. In its sample, this clonotype was seen many times. The CDR3 loop spans 11 amino acids. Trimming left V 5 bases short and J 7 bases short, with 8 bases between. The J gene is TRBJ1-1, the V gene TRBV12-3 or TRBV12-4, with no clear D. This sample comprised PBMCs, obtained before TCRalphabeta/CD19-depleted stem cell transplant. This TCR derives from a boy under two years old with acute myeloid leukemia, due to receive a stem cell transplant. The CDR3 region has the DNA TGTGCCAGCAGTCTTAGGTTTGAAGCTTTCTTT. Encoded protein: CASSLRFEAFF.